This paragraph covers one TCR beta chain sequence. This receptor's antigen is unknown. Base-call qualities are not available, and no considerably larger clone is one nucleotide away. The CDR3 regions of human TCRbeta chains were analyzed by immunosequencing. The original pipeline was this. TCRs in the repertoires were compared against a reference library of SARS-CoV-2-specific TCRs that had been generated with the MIRA antigen-specificity platform. Breadth was defined as the fraction of unique TCRs that were SARS-CoV-2-associated. Depth was defined as the fraction of total T cells that were SARS-CoV-2-associated. Each spike-specific TCR was assigned to its reactive spike region and to a CD4 or CD8 class using the MIRA data. Log10-transformed breadth and depth values were compared by one-way ANOVA with Sidak's multiple comparisons tests. The table was pulled from immuneACCESS by TCRdb, which kept in-frame rearrangements only. Such tables lose some clones; where checked, under half of the loss comes from unresolved V genes, and the rest has no known cause. V and J calls and clone size follow that table, whereas D and trimming were derived from the DNA. Here the sample has more than 110,000 clones; around 90% occur a single time. The top ten hold just over 5.5% of the sample.

According to the study, the label for this sample's time point signals: baseline before first vaccination. The vaccinee samples were drawn from two UK trials, COV001 and COV002, one of which was a single-blind randomized controlled phase 2/3 trial testing AZD1222 (ChAdOx1 nCoV-19) in healthy adults. For TCRbeta chain sequencing, PBMC samples were collected from trial participants at day 0 and at day 28 after the second dose. The cysteine opens and the phenylalanine closes a CDR3 of 15 amino acids. The CDR3 DNA has 45 bases and is translated from base 1. In the germline V gene (reference sequence), CDR1 corresponds to MNHEY and CDR2 to SMNVEV. Trimming at the junction amounts to 5 bases on V and 5 bases on J, and the germline ends lie 16 bases apart. This sample stems from a study of T cell responses to AZD1222 COVID-19 vaccine (dated by TCRdb to the early 2020s). Background on the whole study: AZD1222 recipients given second doses at about 4 weeks or at about 12 weeks were pooled, since spike-specific TCR depth and breadth were not found to differ between the two schedules. TCR sequencing was performed for 230 to 250 trial participants, of whom about 200 were given two doses of AZD1222 and approximately 25 were given two doses of MenACWY control vaccine. Trial participants were enrolled by age into subgroups of 18-55, 56-69 and 70-plus years, and 148, 28 and 57 TCR-sequenced participants, respectively, were included in these subgroups. Points the paper makes about the study in general: Because no day 14 peak-response samples were available, repertoires were characterized only after the peak T cell response. Epitopes outside the regions mutated in the B.1.351 and B.1.1.7 variants were reportedly recognized by nearly half of the unique spike-specific TCRs. In the small 56-69-year group, the increase in depth fell short of significance, most likely because of low power. Only a handful of AZD1222 recipients were SARS-CoV-2 seropositive at baseline, limiting conclusions about previously exposed vaccinees. CD4 TCRs associated with the vaccine covered the entire spike protein, and the dominant responses were in regions 160-218 and 743-854. Participants were mostly white British and included more females than males, and it was suggested by the authors that clonal diversity may have been underestimated. A significant rise in spike-specific TCR breadth and depth was observed after two AZD1222 doses relative to day 0 and relative to MenACWY recipients.

The chain links TRBV27 with TRBJ2-1; the D segment is perhaps TRBD1 or TRBD2, each sharing 5 matched bases. This receptor was identified in an adult in good health. The source material was peripheral blood, sampled on day 0 of AZD1222 vaccination. The DNA reads TGTGCCAGCAGTCGTCAGGGAGAGGGGCACAATGAGCAGTTCTTC. It codes for CASSRQGEGHNEQFF.